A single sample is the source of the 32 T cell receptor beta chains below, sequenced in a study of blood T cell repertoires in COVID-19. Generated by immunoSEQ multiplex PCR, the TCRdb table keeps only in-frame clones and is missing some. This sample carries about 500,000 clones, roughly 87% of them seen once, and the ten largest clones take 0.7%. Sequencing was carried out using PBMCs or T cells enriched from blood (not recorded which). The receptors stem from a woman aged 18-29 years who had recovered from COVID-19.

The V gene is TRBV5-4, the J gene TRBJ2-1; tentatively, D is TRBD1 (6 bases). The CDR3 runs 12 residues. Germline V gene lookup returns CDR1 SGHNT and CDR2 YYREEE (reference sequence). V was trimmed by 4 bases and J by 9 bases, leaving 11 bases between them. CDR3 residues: CASSPGEREQFF. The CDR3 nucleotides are TGTGCCAGCAGCCCAGGGGAGCGTGAGCAGTTCTTC. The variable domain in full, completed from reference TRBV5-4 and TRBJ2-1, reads ETGVTQSPTHLIKTRGQQVTLRCSSQSGHNTVSWYQQALGQGPQFIFQYYREEENGRGNFPPRFSGLQFPNYSSELNVNALELDDSALYLCASSPGEREQFFGPGTRLTVL.

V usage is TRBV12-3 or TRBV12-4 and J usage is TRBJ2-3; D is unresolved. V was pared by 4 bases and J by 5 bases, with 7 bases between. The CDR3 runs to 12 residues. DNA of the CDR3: TGTGCCAGCAGTTATTTTCAAGATACGCAGTATTTT. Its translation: CASSYFQDTQYF.

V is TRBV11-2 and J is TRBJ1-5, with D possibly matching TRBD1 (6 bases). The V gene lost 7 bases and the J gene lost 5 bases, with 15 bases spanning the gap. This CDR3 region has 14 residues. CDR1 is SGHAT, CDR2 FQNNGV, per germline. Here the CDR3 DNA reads TGTGCCAGCACCAAACAGGGATCGGATCAGCCCCAGCATTTT. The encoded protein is CASTKQGSDQPQHF. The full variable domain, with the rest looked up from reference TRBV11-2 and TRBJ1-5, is EAGVAQSPRYKIIEKRQSVAFWCNPISGHATLYWYQQILGQGPKLLIQFQNNGVVDDSQLPKDRFSAERLKGVDSTLKIQPAKLEDSAVYLCASTKQGSDQPQHFGDGTRLSIL.

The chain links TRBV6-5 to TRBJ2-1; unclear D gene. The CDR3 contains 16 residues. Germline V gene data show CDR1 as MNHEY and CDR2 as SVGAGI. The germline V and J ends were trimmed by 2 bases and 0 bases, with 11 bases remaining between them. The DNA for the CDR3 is TGTGCCAGCAGTTACCTTCTAAGGAGCTCCTACAATGAGCAGTTCTTC. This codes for CASSYLLRSSYNEQFF.

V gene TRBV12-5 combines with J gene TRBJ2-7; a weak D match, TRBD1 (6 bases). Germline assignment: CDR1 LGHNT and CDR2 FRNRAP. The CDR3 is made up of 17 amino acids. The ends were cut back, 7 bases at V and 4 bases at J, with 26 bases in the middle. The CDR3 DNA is TGTGCTAGTGCCCCGTCCCAGCCGACAGGAAAGAAGTACGAGCAGTACTTC. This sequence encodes CASAPSQPTGKKYEQYF.

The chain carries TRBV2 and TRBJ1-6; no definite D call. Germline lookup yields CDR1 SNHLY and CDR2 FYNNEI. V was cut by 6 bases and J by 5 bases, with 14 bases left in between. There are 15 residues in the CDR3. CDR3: CASREAGIDNSPLHF. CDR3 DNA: TGTGCCAGCAGGGAGGCCGGGATCGATAATTCACCCCTCCACTTT.

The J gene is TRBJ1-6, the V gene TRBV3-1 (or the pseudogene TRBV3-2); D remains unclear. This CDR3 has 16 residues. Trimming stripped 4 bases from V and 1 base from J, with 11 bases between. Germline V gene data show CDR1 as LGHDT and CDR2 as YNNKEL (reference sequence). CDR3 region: CASSRGGGSYNSPLHF. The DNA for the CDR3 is TGTGCCAGCAGCCGAGGAGGAGGGTCCTATAATTCACCCCTCCACTTT.

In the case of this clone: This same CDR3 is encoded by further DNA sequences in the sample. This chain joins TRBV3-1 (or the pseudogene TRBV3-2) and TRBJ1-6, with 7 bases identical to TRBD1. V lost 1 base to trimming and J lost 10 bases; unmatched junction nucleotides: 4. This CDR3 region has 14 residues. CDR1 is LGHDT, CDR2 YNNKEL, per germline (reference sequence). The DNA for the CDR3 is TGTGCCAGCAGCCAAGGCAGGGGGAACTCACCCCTCCACTTT. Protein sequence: CASSQGRGNSPLHF.

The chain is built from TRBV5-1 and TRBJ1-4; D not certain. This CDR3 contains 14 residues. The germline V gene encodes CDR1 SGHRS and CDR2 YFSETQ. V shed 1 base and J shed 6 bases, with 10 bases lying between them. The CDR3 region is CASSLRGRDEKLFF. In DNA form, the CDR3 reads TGCGCCAGCAGCTTGCGGGGTCGAGATGAAAAACTGTTTTTT.

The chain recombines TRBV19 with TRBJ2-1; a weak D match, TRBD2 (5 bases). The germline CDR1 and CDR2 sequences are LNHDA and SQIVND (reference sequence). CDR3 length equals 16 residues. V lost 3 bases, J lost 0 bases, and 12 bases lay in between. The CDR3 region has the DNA TGTGCCAGTAGTATTCGGACTTTGAGCTCCTACAATGAGCAGTTCTTC. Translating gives CASSIRTLSSYNEQFF.

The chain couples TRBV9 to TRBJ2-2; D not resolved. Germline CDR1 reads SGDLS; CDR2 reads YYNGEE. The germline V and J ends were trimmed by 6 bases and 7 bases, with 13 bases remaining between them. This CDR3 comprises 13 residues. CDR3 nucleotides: TGTGCCAGCACCTATCTCACGGGCGGGGAGCTGTTTTTT. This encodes CASTYLTGGELFF. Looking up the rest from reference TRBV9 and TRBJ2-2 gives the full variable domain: DSGVTQTPKHLITATGQRVTLRCSPRSGDLSVYWYQQSLDQGLQFLIQYYNGEERAKGNILERFSAQQFPDLHSELNLSSLELGDSALYFCASTYLTGGELFFGEGSRLTVL.

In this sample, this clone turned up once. The CDR3 sequence: CASSLNRGFDEKLFF. The CDR3, as DNA: TGTGCCAGCAGCTTAAATCGAGGGTTCGACGAAAAACTGTTTTTT. V gene TRBV11-2 combines with J gene TRBJ1-4; D not certain. V was pared by 2 bases and J by 8 bases, with 15 bases between. This CDR3 comprises 15 residues. CDR1 and CDR2 from the germline V gene are SGHAT and FQNNGV.

The CDR3 DNA reads as TGCGCCAGCAGCCCTTCGATGGGGGACAGCCCGACCAACTATGGCTACACCTTC. Its protein is CASSPSMGDSPTNYGYTF. The chain uses TRBV5-1 and TRBJ1-2; 7 bases are shared with TRBD1. V dropped 4 bases and J dropped 2; count of bases not matched to a gene: 17. Germline assignment: CDR1 SGHRS and CDR2 YFSETQ. The CDR3 runs 18 residues.

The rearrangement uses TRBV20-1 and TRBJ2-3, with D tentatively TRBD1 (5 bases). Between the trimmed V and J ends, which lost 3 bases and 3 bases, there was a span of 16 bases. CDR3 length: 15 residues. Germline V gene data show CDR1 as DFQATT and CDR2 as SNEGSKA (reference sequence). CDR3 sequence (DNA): TGCAGTGCTAGTCTAAGGGGCTACGGGACAGATACGCAGTATTTT. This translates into CSASLRGYGTDTQYF.

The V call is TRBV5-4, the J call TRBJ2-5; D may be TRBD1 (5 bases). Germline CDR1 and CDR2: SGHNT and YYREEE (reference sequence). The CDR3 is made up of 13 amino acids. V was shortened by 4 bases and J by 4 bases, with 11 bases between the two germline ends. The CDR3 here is CASSADQGETQYF. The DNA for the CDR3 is TGTGCCAGCAGCGCCGACCAGGGAGAGACCCAGTACTTC.

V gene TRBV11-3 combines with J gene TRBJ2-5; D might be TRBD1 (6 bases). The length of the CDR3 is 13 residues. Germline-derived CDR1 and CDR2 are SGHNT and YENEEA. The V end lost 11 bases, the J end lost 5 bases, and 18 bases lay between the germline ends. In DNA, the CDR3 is TGTGCCTCCTCCCAGGGGATGTGGGAGACCCAGTACTTC. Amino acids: CASSQGMWETQYF.

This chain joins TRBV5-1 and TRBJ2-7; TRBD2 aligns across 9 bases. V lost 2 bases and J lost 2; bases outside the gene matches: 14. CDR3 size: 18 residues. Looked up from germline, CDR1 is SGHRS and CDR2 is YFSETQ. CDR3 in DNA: TGCGCCAGCAGCTTTTCGTGGGATTTGGGACTAGCACCCTACGAGCAGTACTTC. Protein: CASSFSWDLGLAPYEQYF.

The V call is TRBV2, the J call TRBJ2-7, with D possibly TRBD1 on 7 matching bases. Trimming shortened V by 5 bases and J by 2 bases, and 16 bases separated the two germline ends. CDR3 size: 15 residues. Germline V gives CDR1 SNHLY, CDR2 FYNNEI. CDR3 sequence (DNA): TGTGCCAGCAGTTCGGGGGCAGGGGGTACCTACGAGCAGTACTTC. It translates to CASSSGAGGTYEQYF.

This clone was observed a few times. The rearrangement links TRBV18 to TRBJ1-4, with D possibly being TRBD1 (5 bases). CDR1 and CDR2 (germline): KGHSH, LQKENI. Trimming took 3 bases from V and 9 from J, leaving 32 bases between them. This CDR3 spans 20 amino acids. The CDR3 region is CASSPAGRSQESSLRQKLFF. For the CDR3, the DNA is TGTGCCAGCTCACCGGCAGGGCGTTCGCAAGAGAGTTCCCTACGACAAAAACTGTTTTTT.

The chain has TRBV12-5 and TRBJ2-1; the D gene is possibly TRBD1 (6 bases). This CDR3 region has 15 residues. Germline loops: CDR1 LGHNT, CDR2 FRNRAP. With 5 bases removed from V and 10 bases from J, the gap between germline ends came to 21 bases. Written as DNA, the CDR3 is TGTGCTAGTGGTCCCCGAGAGAGAGCGAGGGGGGAGCAGTTCTTC. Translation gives CASGPRERARGEQFF. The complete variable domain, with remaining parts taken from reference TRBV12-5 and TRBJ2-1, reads DARVTQTPRHKVTEMGQEVTMRCQPILGHNTVFWYRQTMMQGLELLAYFRNRAPLDDSGMPKDRFSAEMPDATLATLKIQPSEPRDSAVYFCASGPRERARGEQFFGPGTRLTVL.

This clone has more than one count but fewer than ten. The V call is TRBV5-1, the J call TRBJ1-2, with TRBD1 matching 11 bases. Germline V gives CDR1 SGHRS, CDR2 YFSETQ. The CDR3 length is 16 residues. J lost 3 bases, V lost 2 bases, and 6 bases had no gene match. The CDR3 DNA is TGCGCCAGCAGCTTCGGACAGGGGGCCTCTTACTATGGCTACACCTTC. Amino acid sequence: CASSFGQGASYYGYTF.

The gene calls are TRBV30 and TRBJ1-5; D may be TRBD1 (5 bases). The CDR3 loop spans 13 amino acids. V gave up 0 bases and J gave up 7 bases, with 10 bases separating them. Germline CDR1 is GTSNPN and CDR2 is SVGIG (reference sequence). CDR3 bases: TGTGCCTGGAGTGTGGGGCTGGGGCAGCCCCAGCATTTT. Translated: CAWSVGLGQPQHF.

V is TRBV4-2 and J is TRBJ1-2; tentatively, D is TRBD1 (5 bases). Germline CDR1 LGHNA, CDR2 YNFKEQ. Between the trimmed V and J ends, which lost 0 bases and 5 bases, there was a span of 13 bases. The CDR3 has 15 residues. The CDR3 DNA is TGTGCCAGCAGCCAAGATGATCCGGCAGGGTATGGCTACACCTTC. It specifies CASSQDDPAGYGYTF.

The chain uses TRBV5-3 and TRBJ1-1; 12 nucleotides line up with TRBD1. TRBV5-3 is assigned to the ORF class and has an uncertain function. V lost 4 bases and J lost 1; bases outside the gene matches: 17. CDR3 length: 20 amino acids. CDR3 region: CARSGNRDRGRQGPNTEAFF. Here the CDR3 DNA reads TGTGCCAGAAGCGGAAACCGGGACAGGGGGCGTCAGGGCCCGAACACTGAAGCTTTCTTT.

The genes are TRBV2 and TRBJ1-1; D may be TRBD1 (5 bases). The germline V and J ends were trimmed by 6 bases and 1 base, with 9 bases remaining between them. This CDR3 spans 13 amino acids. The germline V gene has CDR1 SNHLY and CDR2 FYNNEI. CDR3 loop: CASRITGNTEAFF. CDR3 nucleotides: TGTGCCAGCAGAATAACAGGGAACACTGAAGCTTTCTTT.

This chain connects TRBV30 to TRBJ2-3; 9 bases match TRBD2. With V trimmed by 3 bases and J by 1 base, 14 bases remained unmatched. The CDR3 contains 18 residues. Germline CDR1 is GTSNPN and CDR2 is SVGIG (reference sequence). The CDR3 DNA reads TGTGCCTGGAGCGCTATTACCCGGGCTAGCGGGGGCACAGATACGCAGTATTTT. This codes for CAWSAITRASGGTDTQYF.

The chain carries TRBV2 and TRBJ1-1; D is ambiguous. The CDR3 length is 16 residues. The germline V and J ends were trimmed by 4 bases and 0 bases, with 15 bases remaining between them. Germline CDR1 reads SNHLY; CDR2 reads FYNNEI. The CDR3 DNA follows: TGTGCCAGCAGTGTCCTCTCCCCCCTTATGAACACTGAAGCTTTCTTT. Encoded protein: CASSVLSPLMNTEAFF. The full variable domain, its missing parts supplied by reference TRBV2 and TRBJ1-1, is EPEVTQTPSHQVTQMGQEVILRCVPISNHLYFYWYRQILGQKVEFLVSFYNNEISEKSEIFDDQFSVERPDGSNFTLKIRSTKLEDSAMYFCASSVLSPLMNTEAFFGQGTRLTVV.

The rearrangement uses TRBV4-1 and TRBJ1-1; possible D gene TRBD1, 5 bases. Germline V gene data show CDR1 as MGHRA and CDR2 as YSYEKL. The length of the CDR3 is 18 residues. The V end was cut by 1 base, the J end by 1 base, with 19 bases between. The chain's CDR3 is CASSQVQGAPKENTEAFF. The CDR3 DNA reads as TGCGCCAGCAGCCAAGTCCAAGGGGCCCCAAAAGAGAACACTGAAGCTTTCTTT.

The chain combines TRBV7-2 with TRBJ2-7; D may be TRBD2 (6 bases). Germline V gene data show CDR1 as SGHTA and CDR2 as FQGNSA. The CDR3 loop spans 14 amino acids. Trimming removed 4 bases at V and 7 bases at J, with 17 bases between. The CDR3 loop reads CASSSTRQTGEQYF. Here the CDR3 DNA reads TGTGCCAGCAGCTCGACTAGACAGACGGGTGAGCAGTACTTC.

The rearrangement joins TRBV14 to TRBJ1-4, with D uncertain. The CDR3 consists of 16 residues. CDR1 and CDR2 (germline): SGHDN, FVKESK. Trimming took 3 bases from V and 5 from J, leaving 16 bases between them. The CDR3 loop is CASSQPYTGTNEKLFF. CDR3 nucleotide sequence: TGTGCCAGCAGCCAGCCATATACGGGAACCAATGAAAAACTGTTTTTT.

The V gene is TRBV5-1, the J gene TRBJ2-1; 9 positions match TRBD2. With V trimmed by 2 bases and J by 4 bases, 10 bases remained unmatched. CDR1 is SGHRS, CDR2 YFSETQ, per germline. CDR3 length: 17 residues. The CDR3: CASSFRSSAGGYNEQFF. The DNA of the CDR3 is TGCGCCAGCAGCTTCCGTTCTTCAGCGGGGGGTTACAATGAGCAGTTCTTC.

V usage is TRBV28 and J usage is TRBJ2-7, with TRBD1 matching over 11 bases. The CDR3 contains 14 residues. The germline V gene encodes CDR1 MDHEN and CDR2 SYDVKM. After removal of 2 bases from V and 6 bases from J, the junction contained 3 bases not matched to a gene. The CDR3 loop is CASSLGDRGTEQYF. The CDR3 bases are TGTGCCAGCAGTTTAGGGGACAGGGGGACCGAGCAGTACTTC.